This entry lists 31 T cell receptor beta chains sequenced from one sample in a study of a mutant IDH1 vaccine in newly diagnosed glioma. Some clones are missing from TCRdb's copy, which holds only in-frame ones; the method was immunoSEQ multiplex PCR. The sample consists of about 50,000 clones, 70% to 85% of them appearing once. Their recognized antigens are unknown. Time point here: week 47, end of study. What each vaccine dose contained was 300 ug of mutant IDH1 20-mer peptide, accompanied by topical imiquimod. The input for sequencing was PBMCs, taken from a glioma patient whose treatment included an IDH1 peptide vaccine. These receptors were obtained from a man between 50 and 59 years old with glioma.

The chain couples TRBV7-8 to TRBJ1-2, with D unclear. This CDR3 is built from 12 residues. Germline V CDR1 and CDR2: SGHVS, FQNEAQ. V was clipped by 5 bases and J by 0 bases, with 4 bases between them. DNA for the CDR3: TGTGCCAGCAGCCTCTCTAACTATGGCTACACCTTC. Translating it yields CASSLSNYGYTF.

The gene calls are TRBV6-1 and TRBJ2-7; D possibly corresponds to TRBD1 (6 bases). V was clipped by 5 bases and J by 1 base, with 9 bases between them. Germline V gene data show CDR1 as MNHNS and CDR2 as SASEGT. The CDR3 is made up of 13 amino acids. The CDR3 reads CASSWDTSYEQYF. The CDR3 DNA reads as TGTGCCAGCAGTTGGGACACTTCCTACGAGCAGTACTTC.

This clone appeared once. V usage is TRBV2 and J usage is TRBJ2-2; D is uncertain. CDR3 length: 14 amino acids. CDR1 is SNHLY, CDR2 FYNNEI, per germline. Trimming pared 7 bases from V and 3 bases from J, leaving 12 bases between. CDR3 in DNA: TGTGCCAGCATCAAGGGATTGGACACCGGGGAGCTGTTTTTT. Encoded protein: CASIKGLDTGELFF.

The J gene is TRBJ1-1, the V gene TRBV5-1; a weak D match, TRBD1 (5 bases). The germline V and J ends were trimmed by 4 bases and 2 bases, with 15 bases remaining between them. This CDR3 spans 15 amino acids. Germline V gene data show CDR1 as SGHRS and CDR2 as YFSETQ. CDR3 amino acids: CASSAGGTGNTEAFF. CDR3 DNA sequence: TGCGCCAGCAGCGCGGGGGGGACGGGAAACACTGAAGCTTTCTTT. The full variable domain, completed using reference TRBV5-1 and TRBJ1-1, is KAGVTQTPRYLIKTRGQQVTLSCSPISGHRSVSWYQQTPGQGLQFLFEYFSETQRNKGNFPGRFSGRQFSNSRSEMNVSTLELGDSALYLCASSAGGTGNTEAFFGQGTRLTVV.

The chain links TRBV30 to TRBJ2-3, with 8 nucleotides matching TRBD2. V lost 0 bases and J lost 0; bases outside the gene matches: 2. CDR3 length: 15 residues. Germline lookup yields CDR1 GTSNPN and CDR2 SVGIG (reference sequence). CDR3 in amino acids: CAWSVGGVSTDTQYF. In DNA, the CDR3 is TGTGCCTGGAGTGTCGGGGGGGTTAGCACAGATACGCAGTATTTT.

This clone was observed a single time. The V and J genes are TRBV11-2 and TRBJ1-2; D unresolved. V lost 1 base to trimming and J lost 8 bases, with 14 bases between them. The CDR3 has 14 residues. Germline V gene sequence: CDR1 SGHAT, CDR2 FQNNGV. The CDR3 DNA follows: TGTGCCAGCAGCTTAGGCAATAGCTTCGGAGGCTACACCTTC. Its protein is CASSLGNSFGGYTF.

This clone was found once. The V and J genes are TRBV9 and TRBJ1-3; D gene uncertain. This CDR3 is built from 16 residues. V dropped 1 base and J dropped 2 bases, with 13 bases sitting between them. The germline V gene encodes CDR1 SGDLS and CDR2 YYNGEE. The CDR3 DNA reads as TGTGCCAGCAGCGTAACCGCGGACTTCCCTGGAAACACCATATATTTT. Protein product: CASSVTADFPGNTIYF.

The chain uses TRBV2 and TRBJ2-1; a weak D match, TRBD2 (5 bases). Germline CDR1 SNHLY, CDR2 FYNNEI. The CDR3 extends over 11 amino acids. V was clipped by 9 bases and J by 5 bases, with 8 bases between them. The CDR3 sequence is CARLADNEQFF. The CDR3 DNA sequence: TGTGCCAGGCTAGCCGACAATGAGCAGTTCTTC.

This clone was picked up one time. CDR3 DNA sequence: TGTGCCAGCAGCGACCGGGACAGGGGCCTGAACACTGAAGCTTTCTTT. Its translation: CASSDRDRGLNTEAFF. The chain links TRBV7-2 to TRBJ1-1; 10 bases fit TRBD1. The V gene's germline CDR1 is SGHTA and CDR2 FQGNSA. The V gene end was trimmed by 5 bases and the J gene end by 0 bases; junction bases not matched to a gene: 6. The CDR3 covers 16 residues. Supplemented by reference TRBV7-2 and TRBJ1-1, the full variable domain reads GAGVSQSPSNKVTEKGKDVELRCDPISGHTALYWYRQSLGQGLEFLIYFQGNSAPDKSGLPSDRFSAERTGGSVSTLTIQRTQQEDSAVYLCASSDRDRGLNTEAFFGQGTRLTVV.

This clone has only a few counts. The chain uses TRBV28 and TRBJ1-1, with D hard to call. Deletions cut 6 bases from V and 0 bases from J, with 8 bases between. There are 13 residues in the CDR3. Germline V gives CDR1 MDHEN, CDR2 SYDVKM. The CDR3 coding sequence is TGTGCCAGCAGGGTGACCCTGAACACTGAAGCTTTCTTT. This sequence encodes CASRVTLNTEAFF.

This sequence joins TRBV7-2 and TRBJ1-5, with D maybe TRBD1 (5 bases). Germline V gene data show CDR1 as SGHTA and CDR2 as FQGNSA. The CDR3 extends over 12 amino acids. V dropped 5 bases and J dropped 7 bases, with 9 bases sitting between them. The CDR3 region is CASSPGGQPQHF. In DNA, the CDR3 is TGTGCCAGCAGCCCTGGGGGGCAGCCCCAGCATTTT.

The chain joins TRBV21-1 to TRBJ2-1; the tabulated D call, TRBD1, remains unverified against the DNA. TRBV21-1 is designated a pseudogene. The CDR3 sequence is 16 residues long. The CDR3 sequence: CASSKEGDRGINEQFF. The CDR3 DNA reads as TGTGCCAGCAGCAAAGAGGGGGACAGGGGAATAAATGAGCAGTTCTTC.

This clone showed up just a few times. J is TRBJ2-7 and V is TRBV13; D not certain. This CDR3 is built from 14 residues. Trimming removed 1 base from V and 2 bases from J, with 9 bases in between. Germline lookup yields CDR1 PRHDT and CDR2 FYEKMQ (reference sequence). The CDR3 reads CASSLVGRTYEQYF. The CDR3, as DNA: TGTGCCAGCAGCTTAGTCGGTAGAACCTACGAGCAGTACTTC.

The chain links TRBV9 to TRBJ2-2, with 8 nucleotides matching TRBD2. This CDR3 is 15 amino acids long. V dropped 0 bases and J dropped 3; count of bases not matched to a gene: 1. Germline V gene data show CDR1 as SGDLS and CDR2 as YYNGEE. CDR3 sequence (DNA): TGTGCCAGCAGCGTAGCGGGGGGGTACACCGGGGAGCTGTTTTTT. Protein: CASSVAGGYTGELFF.

This chain links TRBV6-5 with TRBJ2-6; no reliable D call. Looked up from germline, CDR1 is MNHEY and CDR2 is SVGAGI. Trimming left V 0 bases short and J 11 bases short, with 14 bases between. The CDR3 has 15 amino acids. The CDR3 DNA reads as TGTGCCAGCAGTTACTCTTTCGGCGCGGCGGACGTCCTGACTTTC. Translating gives CASSYSFGAADVLTF.

This clone came up a few times. This chain joins TRBV5-1 and TRBJ2-7; D might be TRBD1 (6 bases). Trimming pared 4 bases from V and 3 bases from J, leaving 14 bases between. Germline loops: CDR1 SGHRS, CDR2 YFSETQ. This CDR3 spans 14 amino acids. This chain's CDR3 is CASSPQGGIYEQYF. The DNA for the CDR3 is TGCGCCAGCAGCCCCCAAGGGGGAATCTACGAGCAGTACTTC.

By share, this clone counts as medium-sized (0.01 to 0.1%). The chain employs TRBV5-1 and TRBJ1-2; 9 bases fit TRBD1. CDR3 length: 15 amino acids. Germline-derived CDR1 and CDR2 are SGHRS and YFSETQ. The junction had 7 bases not matched to a gene; V was cut back by 4 bases and J by 3 bases. The CDR3: CASSQGTGRDYGYTF. In DNA form, the CDR3 reads TGCGCCAGCAGCCAAGGGACAGGGAGGGACTATGGCTACACCTTC.

CDR3 protein: CATHPVRRSTEAFF. The CDR3 DNA reads as TGTGCCACCCACCCGGTGAGACGTTCCACTGAAGCTTTCTTT. The V and J genes are TRBV6-6 and TRBJ1-1, with no clear D. Germline V CDR1 and CDR2: MNHNY, SVGAGI (reference sequence). This CDR3 is 14 amino acids long. V was trimmed by 10 bases and J by 4 bases, leaving 19 bases between them.

The chain carries TRBV4-2 and TRBJ2-4; D remains ambiguous. CDR1 LGHNA and CDR2 YNFKEQ come from the germline V gene. The CDR3 totals 16 residues. Trimming removed 4 bases at V and 0 bases at J, with 13 bases between. CDR3: CASSRLPDLAKNIQYF. The CDR3 coding sequence is TGTGCCAGCAGCCGGCTACCCGACCTAGCCAAAAACATTCAGTACTTC.

The chain carries TRBV18 and TRBJ1-1; no firm D call. This CDR3 contains 13 residues. V was trimmed by 2 bases and J by 1 base, leaving 5 bases between them. CDR1 KGHSH and CDR2 LQKENI come from the germline V gene. The CDR3: CASSPEWNTEAFF. As DNA, the CDR3 is TGTGCCAGCTCACCAGAGTGGAACACTGAAGCTTTCTTT.

V is TRBV29-1 and J is TRBJ2-7; the D is unclear. The ends were cut back, 1 base at V and 3 bases at J, with 7 bases in the middle. The CDR3 covers 12 residues. Germline V gene data show CDR1 as SQVTM and CDR2 as ANQGSEA. DNA of the CDR3: TGCAGCGTTGAAGCAAACGGCTACGAGCAGTACTTC. Translation: CSVEANGYEQYF.

This chain connects TRBV27 to TRBJ2-3; a possible D gene is TRBD2 (5 bases). CDR1 MNHEY and CDR2 SMNVEV come from the germline V gene (reference sequence). V was cut by 3 bases and J by 3 bases, with 10 bases left in between. This CDR3 contains 14 residues. The CDR3 DNA reads as TGTGCCAGCAGTTTGTGGCGGGTTACAGATACGCAGTATTTT. It yields the protein CASSLWRVTDTQYF.

V gene TRBV11-2 combines with J gene TRBJ2-5, with TRBD2 matching 10 bases. V lost 5 bases, J lost 8 bases, and 17 bases stayed unmatched. The CDR3 spans 17 residues. Germline V gene lookup returns CDR1 SGHAT and CDR2 FQNNGV. CDR3 sequence: CASSPPTSGAAMRTQYF. The DNA for the CDR3 is TGTGCCAGCAGCCCCCCCACTAGCGGGGCCGCTATGAGAACCCAGTACTTC. The entire variable domain, with the rest obtained from reference TRBV11-2 and TRBJ2-5, is as follows: EAGVAQSPRYKIIEKRQSVAFWCNPISGHATLYWYQQILGQGPKLLIQFQNNGVVDDSQLPKDRFSAERLKGVDSTLKIQPAKLEDSAVYLCASSPPTSGAAMRTQYFGPGTRLLVL.

The V gene is TRBV4-3, the J gene TRBJ2-7; possibly TRBD2 for D (5 bases). Trimming cost V 0 bases and J 3 bases, with 12 bases left between them. Per the germline V gene, CDR1 is LGHNA and CDR2 is YSLEER. The CDR3 spans 15 residues. This CDR3 is CASSQEPRTDYEQYF. CDR3 sequence (DNA): TGCGCCAGCAGCCAAGAACCCAGGACTGACTACGAGCAGTACTTC.

The CDR3 loop reads CASSETKNTEAFF. DNA of the CDR3: TGTGCCAGCAGCGAGACAAAGAACACTGAAGCTTTCTTT. V usage is TRBV7-2 and J usage is TRBJ1-1; D call uncertain. Germline CDR1 is SGHTA and CDR2 is FQGNSA. CDR3 size: 13 residues. Trimming shortened V by 5 bases and J by 1 base, and 8 bases separated the two germline ends.

This clone was seen a handful of times. V gene TRBV10-3 combines with J gene TRBJ1-1; TRBD1 is a possible D gene (6 bases). The CDR3 is 13 amino acids. V shed 11 bases and J shed 0 bases, with 13 bases lying between them. CDR1 is ENHRY and CDR2 is SYGVKD in the germline V gene. This CDR3 reads CASQQGVNTEAFF. The DNA of the CDR3 is TGTGCCTCCCAACAGGGCGTGAACACTGAAGCTTTCTTT.

This clone appeared a few times. The chain has TRBV14 and TRBJ1-2, with D uncertain. Germline V gene lookup returns CDR1 SGHDN and CDR2 FVKESK. V lost 0 bases to trimming and J lost 6 bases, with 14 bases between them. The CDR3 is 15 residues long. CDR3 in amino acids: CASSQDVLGSDGYTF. CDR3 sequence (DNA): TGTGCCAGCAGCCAAGACGTCCTGGGGTCGGATGGCTACACCTTC.

CDR3 nucleotide sequence: TGTGCCAGCAGCCCCAGCCCCGGGACAGGAGCGCCCTCTGGAAACACCATATATTTT. This codes for CASSPSPGTGAPSGNTIYF. V is TRBV7-9 and J is TRBJ1-3; TRBD1 matches at 8 bases. The V segment lost 5 bases and the J segment 0 bases; nucleotides outside the gene matches: 15. CDR1 SEHNR and CDR2 FQNEAQ come from the germline V gene (reference sequence). This CDR3 is built from 19 residues.

The V gene is TRBV19, the J gene TRBJ2-7, with a weak D call TRBD1 (5 bases). Germline values: CDR1 LNHDA, CDR2 SQIVND (reference sequence). V lost 4 bases and J lost 6, with 13 bases in between. The CDR3 covers 13 residues. CDR3 residues: CASSTQVQGEQYF. CDR3 coding DNA: TGTGCCAGTAGTACCCAAGTTCAGGGCGAGCAGTACTTC.

This sequence joins TRBV2 and TRBJ2-5, with 11 bases identical to TRBD2. The CDR3 contains 15 residues. V lost 4 bases and J lost 4; bases outside the gene matches: 5. Germline values: CDR1 SNHLY, CDR2 FYNNEI. For the CDR3, the DNA is TGTGCCAGCAGTGGTAGCGGGGGGGCCGGAGAGACCCAGTACTTC. Its translation: CASSGSGGAGETQYF.

The V and J genes are TRBV10-3 and TRBJ1-5, with 7 bases lining up with TRBD1. The CDR3 is 12 residues long. The V segment lost 6 bases and the J segment 6 bases; nucleotides outside the gene matches: 2. The germline V gene encodes CDR1 ENHRY and CDR2 SYGVKD. CDR3: CAISQGGQPQHF. The CDR3 nucleotides read TGTGCCATCAGCCAGGGGGGTCAGCCCCAGCATTTT.